This T cell receptor (beta chain) came from a study of blood T cell repertoires in COVID-19. Profiled with immunoSEQ multiplex PCR; TCRdb holds only in-frame clones, not every one. Found here are 150,000 to 200,000 clones, over 90% of them singletons; the top ten hold roughly 2.1%. With 0 bases removed from V and 4 bases from J, the gap between germline ends came to 12 bases. This CDR3 is 15 amino acids long. Germline V lookup: CDR1 MNHEY, CDR2 SVGAGI. The V and J genes are TRBV6-5 and TRBJ1-1; TRBD1 might be the D (6 bases). Sequencing was carried out using peripheral blood. The origin of this receptor is a woman aged 55-70 years with COVID-19, enrolled during active disease. CDR3 loop: CASSYSGQGPTEAFF. The CDR3 DNA reads as TGTGCCAGCAGTTACTCGGGTCAGGGGCCCACTGAAGCTTTCTTT.